These 19 T cell receptor beta chains originate from one sample sequenced in a study of blood T cells in healthy people across ages. A second about 7 to 11 cycle PCR used barcoded and J-beta primers. TCRdb itself ran the 5' RACE reads through MiXCR, one entry per CDR3 protein. The sample contains some 730,000 distinct CDR3 sequences, 20% to 25% of which appear only once. The sequenced sample was blood. These receptors originate from a man aged 70 or older in good health.

The rearrangement joins TRBV24-1 to TRBJ2-1, with D uncertain. The CDR3 is 16 residues long. Germline values: CDR1 KGHDR, CDR2 SFDVKD. Trimming pared 3 bases from V and 0 bases from J, leaving 11 bases between. CDR3 amino acids: CATSDPAPSSYNEQFF. The DNA of the CDR3 is TGTGCCACCAGTGATCCCGCTCCCAGCTCCTACAATGAGCAGTTCTTC.

The gene calls are TRBV5-1 and TRBJ2-1; a possible D gene is TRBD2 (5 bases). Trimming cost V 0 bases and J 0 bases, with 10 bases left between them. CDR3 length: 16 residues. CDR1 and CDR2 from the germline V gene are SGHRS and YFSETQ. The CDR3 region has the DNA TGCGCCAGCAGCTTGGCCGTAGGGAGCTCCTACAATGAGCAGTTCTTC. As protein: CASSLAVGSSYNEQFF.

Ten or more counts support this clonotype. V gene TRBV28 combines with J gene TRBJ1-5; a possible D gene is TRBD1 (6 bases). The CDR3 extends over 16 amino acids. The V gene's germline CDR1 is MDHEN and CDR2 SYDVKM. With 6 bases removed from V and 6 bases from J, the gap between germline ends came to 21 bases. The CDR3 loop reads CASSPGGRGVRQPQHF. The CDR3 DNA follows: TGTGCCAGCAGCCCCGGAGGGAGGGGGGTCCGTCAGCCCCAGCATTTT.

At least ten counts were recorded for this clonotype. V is TRBV7-9 and J is TRBJ1-4, with a weak D call TRBD1 (5 bases). The length of the CDR3 is 13 residues. CDR1 is SEHNR, CDR2 FQNEAQ, per germline (reference sequence). Deletions cut 2 bases from V and 10 bases from J, with 11 bases between. For the CDR3, the DNA is TGTGCCAGCAGCTTACGGGACCCCTTAAAACTGTTTTTT. It is translated as CASSLRDPLKLFF.

This clonotype was counted many times. The chain employs TRBV3-1 and TRBJ2-1, with D perhaps matching TRBD1 or TRBD2 (5 bases each). From germline, CDR1 is LGHDT and CDR2 YNNKEL (reference sequence). Trimming pared 4 bases from V and 0 bases from J, leaving 10 bases between. There are 15 residues in the CDR3. DNA for the CDR3: TGTGCCAGCAGCCTGGGACCGAGCTCCTACAATGAGCAGTTCTTC. Its protein is CASSLGPSSYNEQFF.

This clonotype was seen more than once but under ten times. The CDR3 DNA reads as TGCACCTTCTTCAACGGGGCCGGGGAGCTGTTTTTT. Translating gives CTFFNGAGELFF. This sequence joins TRBV29-1 and TRBJ2-2, with D perhaps TRBD2 (5 bases). The CDR3 length is 12 residues. Germline V CDR1 and CDR2: SQVTM, ANQGSEA.

This chain's CDR3 is CASSFGQGTEAFF. As DNA, the CDR3 is TGTGCCAGCAGCTTTGGACAGGGCACTGAAGCTTTCTTT. The rearrangement joins TRBV7-9 to TRBJ1-1, with 8 bases lining up with TRBD1. Germline CDR1 reads SEHNR; CDR2 reads FQNEAQ (reference sequence). The CDR3 consists of 13 residues. Losses at the gene ends were 3 bases for V and 4 bases for J; bases not matched to a gene: 1.

The chain combines TRBV27 with TRBJ1-1; D uncertain. V was pared by 6 bases and J by 1 base, with 15 bases between. Germline V gives CDR1 MNHEY, CDR2 SMNVEV (reference sequence). The CDR3 runs to 15 residues. The CDR3 reads CASRLTQVGNTEAFF. As DNA, the CDR3 is TGTGCCAGCAGACTCACCCAGGTCGGGAACACTGAAGCTTTCTTT.

The gene calls are TRBV11-3 and TRBJ2-1; D unresolved. Matching the DNA end better, TRBJ2-5 makes the J call doubtful. From germline, CDR1 is SGHNT and CDR2 YENEEA. This CDR3 has 13 residues. The DNA of the CDR3 is TGTGCCAGCAGCCCCTTTGGCGCGGAGACCCAGTACTTC. It yields the protein CASSPFGAETQYF.

This clonotype has only a few counts. V gene TRBV20-1 combines with J gene TRBJ2-7; D is uncertain. The DNA end is more similar to TRBJ2-1, so the J call may be wrong. CDR3 length: 12 residues. CDR1 DFQATT and CDR2 SNEGSKA come from the germline V gene (reference sequence). Here the CDR3 DNA reads TGCAGTGCTAGTGTGTTGGACAATGAGCAGTTCTTC. Amino acid sequence: CSASVLDNEQFF.

This chain connects TRBV6-5 to TRBJ2-4, with D tentatively TRBD2 (6 bases). V lost 0 bases, J lost 2 bases, and 11 bases lay in between. The CDR3 has 16 amino acids. Germline V gene lookup returns CDR1 MNHEY and CDR2 SVGAGI. DNA of the CDR3: TGTGCCAGCAGTTACTCGCGGGACTCCTCCAAAAACATTCAGTACTTC. Its translation: CASSYSRDSSKNIQYF.

The sample holds a few counts of this clonotype. This chain connects TRBV20-1 to TRBJ1-3; 7 bases line up with TRBD1. Trimming at V came to 4 bases and at J to 4 bases, leaving 10 bases not matched to a gene. CDR3 length: 15 residues. Germline lookup yields CDR1 DFQATT and CDR2 SNEGSKA (reference sequence). This CDR3 reads CSAKGSPGQGNTIYF. The CDR3, as DNA: TGCAGTGCTAAAGGGTCCCCGGGACAGGGAAACACCATATATTTT.

The chain combines TRBV6-6 with TRBJ2-3; D unclear. CDR1 is MNHNY, CDR2 SVGAGI, per germline (reference sequence). Between the trimmed V and J ends, which lost 2 bases and 4 bases, there was a span of 7 bases. The CDR3 spans 13 residues. The CDR3 coding sequence is TGTGCCAGCAGTTACGCGAAGGCAGATACGCAGTATTTT. This gives the protein CASSYAKADTQYF.

This clonotype was counted a few times. The chain has TRBV7-3 and TRBJ2-1; 7 positions agree with TRBD1. The trim removed 5 bases at V and 5 bases at J, leaving 9 bases unmatched. This CDR3 has 15 residues. Germline values: CDR1 SGHTA, CDR2 FQGTGA. CDR3 in DNA: TGTGCCAGCAGCCCGACAGGGTTCTTGGACAATGAGCAGTTCTTC. Translating it yields CASSPTGFLDNEQFF.

In this sample, this clonotype turned up many times. V usage is TRBV6-5 and J usage is TRBJ2-7, with 12 bases that match TRBD2. V shed 6 bases, J shed 5 bases, and the junction held 11 bases outside the gene matches. The CDR3 has 16 residues. Germline loops: CDR1 MNHEY, CDR2 SVGAGI. CDR3 DNA sequence: TGTGCCAGCAGAAAGGCCGGGACTAGCGGGTTTAACGAGCAGTACTTC. The encoded protein is CASRKAGTSGFNEQYF.

This clonotype was seen only a few times. The chain employs TRBV29-1 and TRBJ2-5; the D gene is possibly TRBD2 (7 bases). The CDR3 is 16 residues long. Germline CDR1 and CDR2: SQVTM and ANQGSEA. Trimming pared 0 bases from V and 5 bases from J, leaving 19 bases between. This CDR3 reads CSVEELGGGRRETQYF. The DNA for the CDR3 is TGCAGCGTTGAAGAATTAGGGGGAGGGCGAAGGGAGACCCAGTACTTC.

CDR3 residues: CASSQDGAEKTQYF. The DNA for the CDR3 is TGCGCCAGCAGCCAAGACGGGGCGGAAAAGACCCAGTACTTC. The chain couples TRBV4-1 to TRBJ2-5; D is perhaps TRBD1 or TRBD2 (5 bases each). The CDR3 has 14 amino acids. CDR1 is MGHRA and CDR2 is YSYEKL in the germline V gene. Trimming cost V 0 bases and J 6 bases, with 11 bases left between them.

The V gene is TRBV5-4, the J gene TRBJ2-5, with a tentative D call TRBD2 (5 bases). The DNA end is a closer match to TRBJ2-7, so the J assignment may be wrong. Germline V gene sequence: CDR1 SGHNT, CDR2 YYREEE (reference sequence). The CDR3 has 13 amino acids. DNA of the CDR3: TGTGCCAGCAGCTGGACTTCCCTCTACGAGCAGTACGTC. Its protein is CASSWTSLYEQYV.

This clonotype occurred a few times. V gene TRBV7-9 combines with J gene TRBJ2-3; D call uncertain. CDR1 is SEHNR and CDR2 is FQNEAQ in the germline V gene (reference sequence). The V end was cut by 5 bases, the J end by 5 bases, with 8 bases between. CDR3 length: 12 residues. DNA of the CDR3: TGTGCCAGCAGCGCGATGAAAGATACGCAGTATTTT. Translation: CASSAMKDTQYF.